This T cell receptor beta chain was sequenced during a study of blood T cell repertoires in COVID-19. Sequencing used immunoSEQ multiplex PCR; TCRdb keeps in-frame clones, though not all of them. The sample contains approximately 220,000 clones, approximately 80% of which appear only once. V lost 6 bases to trimming and J lost 7 bases; unmatched junction nucleotides: 12. The CDR3 is 17 residues long. CDR1 and CDR2 (germline): KGHSH, LQKENI. Source material: PBMCs or T cells enriched from blood (not recorded which). The clonotype originates from a woman in her thirties or forties with acute COVID-19. The chain recombines TRBV18 with TRBJ2-1, with 13 bases fitting TRBD2. In DNA form, the CDR3 reads TGTGCCAGCTCCCTACTAGCGGGAGGGACCCTACCGAATGAGCAGTTCTTC. The encoded protein is CASSLLAGGTLPNEQFF.